The 26 T cell receptor beta chains below come from one sample, sequenced in a study of T cell repertoires in cytomegalovirus infection. TCRdb reprocessed the reads via MiXCR and lists one record per CDR3 protein. The profile shows about half a million distinct CDR3 sequences, about 44% of them singletons. No cognate antigen is known for these TCRs. Source: cultured PBMCs, taken from culture after CMV antigen stimulation. These receptors originate from a human donor in good health (CMV status not recorded). Some clones in this sample may be carry-over from other donors' samples.

Written as DNA, the CDR3 is TGTGCCAGCAGCCCCAACAGGGACCAGACCCAGTACTTC. This sequence encodes CASSPNRDQTQYF. The chain links TRBV11-2 to TRBJ2-5; TRBD1 might be the D (6 bases). This CDR3 comprises 13 residues. V lost 5 bases to trimming and J lost 6 bases, with 13 bases between them. Germline loops: CDR1 SGHAT, CDR2 FQNNGV. Full variable domain (missing parts from reference TRBV11-2 and TRBJ2-5): EAGVAQSPRYKIIEKRQSVAFWCNPISGHATLYWYQQILGQGPKLLIQFQNNGVVDDSQLPKDRFSAERLKGVDSTLKIQPAKLEDSAVYLCASSPNRDQTQYFGPGTRLLVL.

This clonotype was seen a few times. This chain connects TRBV4-1 to TRBJ2-1; 14 positions agree with TRBD2. CDR3 length equals 18 residues. Germline V gene lookup returns CDR1 MGHRA and CDR2 YSYEKL. Losses at the gene ends were 4 bases for V and 0 bases for J; bases not matched to a gene: 5. The CDR3 coding sequence is TGCGCCAGCAGCCCGGGACTAGCGGGGGTCCTCTCCTACAATGAGCAGTTCTTC. Its translation: CASSPGLAGVLSYNEQFF.

This rearrangement joins TRBV19 to TRBJ2-1; no firm D call. CDR3 length: 11 residues. The germline V gene has CDR1 LNHDA and CDR2 SQIVND (reference sequence). Trimming took 3 bases from V and 10 from J, leaving 7 bases between them. In nucleotides, the CDR3 is TGTGCCAGTAGTATGCGGCCGGAGCAGTTCTTC. Its translation is CASSMRPEQFF.

The chain combines TRBV10-2 with TRBJ1-5, with D perhaps matching TRBD1 (5 bases). Germline V gives CDR1 WSHSY, CDR2 SAAADI. The ends were cut back, 6 bases at V and 5 bases at J, with 14 bases in the middle. CDR3 length: 14 amino acids. CDR3 region: CASSGTLADQPQHF. Here the CDR3 DNA reads TGCGCCAGCAGCGGGACCTTGGCGGATCAGCCCCAGCATTTT.

V usage is TRBV12-3 or TRBV12-4 and J usage is TRBJ2-7; 11 bases map to TRBD1. Germline trimming cut 4 bases from V and 0 bases from J; bases unmatched to any gene: 2. This CDR3 region has 15 residues. The CDR3 DNA reads TGTGCCAGCAGTTGGGGGACAGGGGGCTCCTACGAGCAGTACTTC. Translating it yields CASSWGTGGSYEQYF.

J is TRBJ2-7 and V is TRBV4-1; D is uncertain. V gave up 0 bases and J gave up 2 bases, with 11 bases separating them. The CDR3 spans 15 residues. Looked up from germline, CDR1 is MGHRA and CDR2 is YSYEKL. The CDR3 loop is CASSQDPLATYEQYF. CDR3 nucleotide sequence: TGCGCCAGCAGCCAAGATCCCCTGGCAACCTACGAGCAGTACTTC.

This clonotype appeared a few times. The chain joins TRBV6-1 to TRBJ1-5, with 7 bases matching TRBD1. V dropped 5 bases and J dropped 4; count of bases not matched to a gene: 2. CDR3 length: 13 amino acids. Germline lookup yields CDR1 MNHNS and CDR2 SASEGT. The CDR3: CASSMDRNQPQHF. Here the CDR3 DNA reads TGTGCCAGCAGTATGGACAGGAATCAGCCCCAGCATTTT.

The chain carries TRBV7-2 and TRBJ1-6, with D perhaps TRBD1 (6 bases). Germline-derived CDR1 and CDR2 are SGHTA and FQGNSA. CDR3 length: 16 amino acids. Trimming stripped 6 bases from V and 3 bases from J, with 15 bases between. The DNA of the CDR3 is TGTGCCAGCAGATTTAGGCCGGGACACTATAATTCACCCCTCCACTTT. Its protein product is CASRFRPGHYNSPLHF.

This clonotype was counted only a few times. The chain links TRBV7-2 to TRBJ2-7; 12 bases are a match to TRBD2. The V and J ends lost 5 bases and 3 bases, in that order; junction bases with no gene match: 14. Germline V gene sequence: CDR1 SGHTA, CDR2 FQGNSA. This CDR3 comprises 18 residues. This CDR3 reads CASSPLPDRTSGDYEQYF. The CDR3 coding sequence is TGTGCCAGCAGCCCACTGCCCGACCGGACTAGCGGGGACTACGAGCAGTACTTC.

The chain recombines TRBV27 with TRBJ2-1, with D possibly matching TRBD2 (5 bases). The V end was cut by 2 bases, the J end by 8 bases, with 19 bases between. The germline V gene encodes CDR1 MNHEY and CDR2 SMNVEV (reference sequence). The CDR3 loop spans 16 amino acids. CDR3 sequence: CASSLRAGILLDEQFF. In DNA form, the CDR3 reads TGTGCCAGCAGTTTAAGAGCCGGGATACTCTTGGATGAGCAGTTCTTC.

The chain combines TRBV7-9 with TRBJ1-2; no firm D call. The V gene's germline CDR1 is SEHNR and CDR2 FQNEAQ (reference sequence). The CDR3 contains 14 residues. V shed 1 base and J shed 2 bases, with 8 bases lying between them. The CDR3 coding sequence is TGTGCCAGCAGCTTAGATCGGAGAAACTATGGCTACACCTTC. Translated, it gives CASSLDRRNYGYTF. Supplemented by reference TRBV7-9 and TRBJ1-2, the full variable domain reads DTGVSQNPRHKITKRGQNVTFRCDPISEHNRLYWYRQTLGQGPEFLTYFQNEAQLEKSRLLSDRFSAERPKGSFSTLEIQRTEQGDSAMYLCASSLDRRNYGYTFGSGTRLTVV.

The chain combines TRBV7-4 with TRBJ2-2, with 10 bases matching TRBD2. CDR1 is SGHVT, CDR2 SQSDAQ, per germline. J was trimmed by 3 bases and V by 7 bases; bases with no gene match: 8. CDR3 length equals 16 residues. CDR3 in amino acids: CASTIRTSGDTGELFF. The CDR3 DNA reads as TGTGCCAGCACCATCCGGACTAGCGGAGACACCGGGGAGCTGTTTTTT.

This clonotype has just one count. This chain links TRBV7-2 with TRBJ2-7; tentatively, D is TRBD1 (5 bases). Germline V gene lookup returns CDR1 SGHTA and CDR2 FQGNSA. The V and J ends lost 8 bases and 6 bases respectively, with 14 bases between them. This CDR3 has 12 residues. CDR3 DNA: TGTACCAGCGGGGCTTACATAGGCGAGCAGTACTTC. It specifies CTSGAYIGEQYF.

CDR3 residues: CASSPGLAGRPGELFF. CDR3 DNA: TGTGCCAGCAGCCCGGGACTAGCGGGACGCCCCGGGGAGCTGTTTTTT. V is TRBV27 and J is TRBJ2-2, with 13 bases lining up with TRBD2. Germline V gene data show CDR1 as MNHEY and CDR2 as SMNVEV (reference sequence). The CDR3 spans 16 residues. The junction had 7 bases not matched to a gene; V was cut back by 6 bases and J by 6 bases.

This clonotype was seen more than once but under ten times. This chain uses TRBV7-6 with TRBJ2-1; TRBD2 matches at 11 bases. The CDR3 is 17 amino acids. V gave up 5 bases and J gave up 6 bases; unmatched junction bases: 12. Germline V CDR1 and CDR2: SGHVS, FNYEAQ. CDR3 protein: CASSLNSGRDPINEQFF. CDR3 nucleotide sequence: TGTGCCAGCAGCCTGAATAGCGGGAGGGATCCCATCAATGAGCAGTTCTTC.

This clonotype was seen repeatedly, ten times or more. The V call is TRBV7-2, the J call TRBJ2-7; D is perhaps TRBD1 (5 bases). The V and J ends lost 4 bases and 4 bases respectively, with 14 bases between them. Germline V gives CDR1 SGHTA, CDR2 FQGNSA. The CDR3 spans 14 residues. The CDR3 loop reads CASSYATDSYEQYF. The CDR3 nucleotides read TGTGCCAGCAGCTACGCGACAGATTCGTACGAGCAGTACTTC.

The chain uses TRBV7-2 and TRBJ2-3; 7 bases are shared with TRBD2. Germline CDR1 SGHTA, CDR2 FQGNSA. CDR3 length equals 15 residues. Germline trimming cut 7 bases from V and 4 bases from J; bases unmatched to any gene: 11. In DNA, the CDR3 is TGTGCCAGCACCCGGGGACTACCGGGGGCAGATACGCAGTATTTT. This gives the protein CASTRGLPGADTQYF. Looking up the rest from reference TRBV7-2 and TRBJ2-3 gives the full variable domain: GAGVSQSPSNKVTEKGKDVELRCDPISGHTALYWYRQSLGQGLEFLIYFQGNSAPDKSGLPSDRFSAERTGGSVSTLTIQRTQQEDSAVYLCASTRGLPGADTQYFGPGTRLTVL.

This clonotype showed up just a few times. The gene calls are TRBV5-1 and TRBJ2-7; 8 positions match TRBD1. V was pared by 2 bases and J by 4 bases, with 8 bases of the junction left unmatched. Germline assignment: CDR1 SGHRS and CDR2 YFSETQ. The length of the CDR3 is 15 residues. CDR3 amino acids: CASSLGTGQPYEQYF. The CDR3 DNA reads TGCGCCAGCAGCTTAGGGACAGGACAACCTTACGAGCAGTACTTC.

The J gene is TRBJ1-1, the V gene TRBV7-9; D call uncertain. The germline V gene encodes CDR1 SEHNR and CDR2 FQNEAQ (reference sequence). The CDR3 loop spans 13 amino acids. V was trimmed by 5 bases and J by 4 bases, leaving 11 bases between them. CDR3 DNA sequence: TGTGCCAGCAGCAAGGCCAGTGGCACTGAAGCTTTCTTT. It translates to CASSKASGTEAFF.

This chain links TRBV5-4 with TRBJ2-5; 8 nucleotides agree with TRBD2. Germline V gene sequence: CDR1 SGHNT, CDR2 YYREEE (reference sequence). The CDR3 length is 16 residues. V lost 4 bases and J lost 0; bases outside the gene matches: 8. The CDR3 coding sequence is TGTGCCAGCAGCCCTGATATAGCGGGGTACCAAGAGACCCAGTACTTC. Amino acids: CASSPDIAGYQETQYF.

CDR3 nucleotides: TGTGCCAGCAGCCTCACAGACTCCGGCTACAATGAGCAGTTCTTC. Its translation: CASSLTDSGYNEQFF. V and J are TRBV12-3 or TRBV12-4 and TRBJ2-1; D is undetermined. The CDR3 extends over 15 amino acids. Between the trimmed V and J ends, which lost 6 bases and 3 bases, there was a span of 15 bases.

In its sample, this clonotype was seen a few times. The chain uses TRBV7-8 and TRBJ2-1; D is possibly TRBD2 (6 bases). This CDR3 spans 19 amino acids. The germline V and J ends were trimmed by 1 base and 0 bases, with 19 bases remaining between them. The germline gives CDR1 SGHVS, CDR2 FQNEAQ. CDR3 residues: CASSLEAGPPSGSYNEQFF. The CDR3 region has the DNA TGTGCCAGCAGCTTAGAGGCGGGACCTCCCTCGGGCTCCTACAATGAGCAGTTCTTC.

This clonotype has only a few counts. This chain connects TRBV7-8 to TRBJ1-3; maybe TRBD1 (5 bases). The CDR3 length is 13 residues. Trimming cost V 5 bases and J 8 bases, with 13 bases left between them. CDR1 and CDR2 from the germline V gene are SGHVS and FQNEAQ. CDR3 amino acids: CASSLQMGDTIYF. The CDR3 DNA follows: TGTGCCAGCAGCCTTCAGATGGGGGACACCATATATTTT.

This sequence joins TRBV12-3 or TRBV12-4 and TRBJ2-1; TRBD2 aligns across 13 bases. V shed 4 bases, J shed 0 bases, and the junction held 6 bases outside the gene matches. This CDR3 is built from 18 residues. The CDR3 loop is CASSSRLAGGRSYNEQFF. In DNA form, the CDR3 reads TGTGCCAGCAGTTCCCGACTAGCGGGAGGCCGCTCCTACAATGAGCAGTTCTTC.

V and J are TRBV5-5 and TRBJ2-3, with 9 bases lining up with TRBD2. J lost 2 bases, V lost 2 bases, and 3 bases had no gene match. This CDR3 region has 15 residues. CDR1 is SGHKS and CDR2 is YYEKEE in the germline V gene (reference sequence). CDR3 residues: CASSFRLADTDTQYF. For the CDR3, the DNA is TGTGCCAGCAGCTTTCGACTAGCGGACACAGATACGCAGTATTTT.

The chain uses TRBV7-6 and TRBJ1-6; D remains unclear. CDR1 is SGHVS and CDR2 is FNYEAQ in the germline V gene. The CDR3 covers 13 residues. With 6 bases removed from V and 13 bases from J, the gap between germline ends came to 16 bases. In nucleotides, the CDR3 is TGTGCCAGCAGTCTGGACCGGGAATCGCCCCTCCACTTT. Encoded protein: CASSLDRESPLHF.